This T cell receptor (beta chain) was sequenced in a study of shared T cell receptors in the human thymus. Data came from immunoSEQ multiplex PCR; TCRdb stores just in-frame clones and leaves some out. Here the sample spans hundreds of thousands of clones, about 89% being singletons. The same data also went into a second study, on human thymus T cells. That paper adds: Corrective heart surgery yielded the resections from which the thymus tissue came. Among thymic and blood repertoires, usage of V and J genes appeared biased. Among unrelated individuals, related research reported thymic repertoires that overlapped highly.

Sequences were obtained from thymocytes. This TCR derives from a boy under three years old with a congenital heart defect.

CDR3 region: CASSTPGLPKIDHTQYF. CDR3 DNA: TGCGCCAGCAGCACGCCGGGACTCCCCAAAATCGATCATACGCAGTATTTT. The chain recombines TRBV5-1 with TRBJ2-3, with D maybe TRBD2 (6 bases). Germline V gives CDR1 SGHRS, CDR2 YFSETQ. CDR3 length: 17 residues. V was cut by 4 bases and J by 7 bases, with 25 bases left in between.